The 16 T cell receptor beta chains below all came from one sample that was sequenced in a study of CD8+ T cells in alopecia areata. Treatment specified: oral pan-JAK inhibitor, 5-10 mg twice daily. Isolated RNA was reverse transcribed into cDNA used as the sequencing template. The method was immunoSEQ multiplex PCR; TCRdb's version includes in-frame clones alone and lacks a portion of them. The table shows approximately 180,000 clones, with 60% occurring only once. The material was CD4+ T cells sorted from blood, obtained at week 24, from a patient treated with tofacitinib. These TCRs come from a human donor with alopecia areata.

The chain has TRBV27 and TRBJ1-5; 8 bases are a match to TRBD1. The V gene's germline CDR1 is MNHEY and CDR2 SMNVEV (reference sequence). J was trimmed by 6 bases and V by 4 bases; bases with no gene match: 11. The CDR3 is 16 residues long. CDR3 nucleotide sequence: TGTGCCAGCAGTTACTCTGGACAGGGCTCGACTCAGCCCCAGCATTTT. It yields the protein CASSYSGQGSTQPQHF.

This clone was picked up one time. This rearrangement joins TRBV30 to TRBJ2-1; 7 bases agree with TRBD1. J lost 1 base, V lost 3 bases, and 3 bases had no gene match. The CDR3 loop spans 14 amino acids. Germline assignment: CDR1 GTSNPN and CDR2 SVGIG (reference sequence). The DNA of the CDR3 is TGTGCCTGGAGGCCGGGACAGTCCTACAATGAGCAGTTCTTC. Protein: CAWRPGQSYNEQFF.

The CDR3: CASSSNSYEQYF. CDR3 sequence (DNA): TGTGCCAGCAGCTCGAATTCCTACGAGCAGTACTTC. The chain carries TRBV5-6 and TRBJ2-7; D ambiguous. This CDR3 comprises 12 residues. Germline-derived CDR1 and CDR2 are SGHDT and YYEEEE. Trimming took off 3 bases at V and 1 base at J, with 5 bases between the two ends. Together with reference TRBV5-6 and TRBJ2-7, the CDR3 gives the full variable domain: DAGVTQSPTHLIKTRGQQVTLRCSPKSGHDTVSWYQQALGQGPQFIFQYYEEEERQRGNFPDRFSGHQFPNYSSELNVNALLLGDSALYLCASSSNSYEQYFGPGTRLTVT.

The V and J genes are TRBV27 and TRBJ1-1; D perhaps matches TRBD1 (6 bases). The CDR3 is 13 residues long. Germline-derived CDR1 and CDR2 are MNHEY and SMNVEV (reference sequence). V shed 7 bases and J shed 4 bases, with 13 bases lying between them. DNA for the CDR3: TGTGCCAGCACCTCCGGACAGACCACTGAAGCTTTCTTT. Translating gives CASTSGQTTEAFF.

The genes are TRBV5-1 and TRBJ2-5; D is unclear. Germline V CDR1 and CDR2: SGHRS, YFSETQ. With 2 bases removed from V and 0 bases from J, the gap between germline ends came to 2 bases. The CDR3 contains 12 residues. The CDR3 DNA reads as TGCGCCAGCAGCTTACACCAAGAGACCCAGTACTTC. Translated, it gives CASSLHQETQYF.

The chain uses TRBV9 and TRBJ1-1; TRBD1 is a possible D gene (5 bases). Germline CDR1 reads SGDLS; CDR2 reads YYNGEE. Trimming took 4 bases from V and 1 from J, leaving 11 bases between them. The CDR3 has 14 residues. The CDR3 DNA reads as TGTGCCAGCAGCCCGACAGTTACGAACACTGAAGCTTTCTTT. It is translated as CASSPTVTNTEAFF.

This sequence joins TRBV29-1 and TRBJ2-2; D is possibly TRBD2 (5 bases). The CDR3 sequence is 12 residues long. CDR1 SQVTM and CDR2 ANQGSEA come from the germline V gene. Trimming pared 8 bases from V and 1 base from J, leaving 8 bases between. CDR3 coding DNA: TGCAGCATGGGAGAGAACACCGGGGAGCTGTTTTTT. Translation: CSMGENTGELFF.

This chain uses TRBV10-1 with TRBJ2-3, with unresolved D. The CDR3 sequence is 13 residues long. Germline V lookup: CDR1 WNHNN, CDR2 SYGVQD (reference sequence). V dropped 3 bases and J dropped 2 bases, with 6 bases sitting between them. This chain's CDR3 is CASSDPDTDTQYF. The CDR3 DNA reads TGCGCCAGCAGTGACCCAGACACAGATACGCAGTATTTT.

The chain has TRBV29-1 and TRBJ2-7, with a weak D call TRBD1 (8 bases). The CDR3 is 13 residues long. Germline CDR1 SQVTM, CDR2 ANQGSEA. V was shortened by 3 bases and J by 6 bases, with 15 bases between the two germline ends. The CDR3 sequence: CSVEGTGGGEQYF. The CDR3 DNA sequence: TGCAGCGTTGAGGGGACAGGCGGGGGCGAGCAGTACTTC.

The genes are TRBV30 and TRBJ1-5; a weak D match, TRBD1 (5 bases). The CDR3 has 14 amino acids. Between the trimmed V and J ends, which lost 0 bases and 7 bases, there was a span of 13 bases. Looked up from germline, CDR1 is GTSNPN and CDR2 is SVGIG (reference sequence). CDR3 DNA: TGTGCCTGGAGTGTGACAGAGAACCAGCAGCCCCAGCATTTT. Its translation: CAWSVTENQQPQHF.

Notes on this clone: Different DNA sequences within this sample yield the same CDR3. The V gene is TRBV30, the J gene TRBJ1-5; D is uncertain. Trimming took off 2 bases at V and 1 base at J, with 3 bases between the two ends. CDR3 size: 12 residues. Germline V lookup: CDR1 GTSNPN, CDR2 SVGIG (reference sequence). CDR3 nucleotides: TGTGCCTGGAGTAAGAGCAATCAGCCCCAGCATTTT. It translates to CAWSKSNQPQHF.

This clone was picked up a small number of times. One end of the junction is discordant with germline, which a read error may explain. This sequence joins TRBV7-9 and TRBJ1-1, with D possibly matching TRBD1 (6 bases). CDR3 size: 13 residues. Per germline, CDR1 SEHNR and CDR2 FQNEAQ (reference sequence). For the CDR3, the DNA is TGTGCCAGCAGCCTAGCCTTAGGACAGGAAGCTTTCTTT. Its translation: CASSLALGQEAFF.

This clone occurred a few times. The chain combines TRBV6-5 with TRBJ1-2, with 7 bases fitting TRBD1. CDR3 length: 15 amino acids. Germline V lookup: CDR1 MNHEY, CDR2 SVGAGI. The V gene end was trimmed by 6 bases and the J gene end by 2 bases; junction bases not matched to a gene: 9. The CDR3 DNA follows: TGTGCCAGCAGGATTTCCATGGGACAGAACTATGGCTACACCTTC. Translating gives CASRISMGQNYGYTF.

DNA for the CDR3: TGTGCCAGCAGCGTAGGCGGGACACCCTCTAGCAATCAGCCCCAGCATTTT. It codes for CASSVGGTPSSNQPQHF. The rearrangement links TRBV9 to TRBJ1-5; a weak D match, TRBD1 (6 bases). Germline assignment: CDR1 SGDLS and CDR2 YYNGEE. The CDR3 has 17 amino acids. The V end lost 0 bases, the J end lost 0 bases, and 13 bases lay between the germline ends.

The chain joins TRBV5-1 to TRBJ2-2; 9 nucleotides line up with TRBD1. Germline trimming cut 5 bases from V and 4 bases from J; bases unmatched to any gene: 15. The CDR3 extends over 18 amino acids. Germline lookup yields CDR1 SGHRS and CDR2 YFSETQ. In DNA, the CDR3 is TGCGCCAGCAGTACGCTTCCTACAGGGGGCTTGAGCACCGGGGAGCTGTTTTTT. Its translation: CASSTLPTGGLSTGELFF.

The chain joins TRBV18 to TRBJ2-6, with 8 bases aligning to TRBD1. This CDR3 has 14 amino acids. V lost 1 base to trimming and J lost 12 bases; unmatched junction nucleotides: 5. Germline V gene sequence: CDR1 KGHSH, CDR2 LQKENI. In DNA form, the CDR3 reads TGTGCCAGCTCACCACGGACAGGGAATCGCGTCCTGACTTTC. It is translated as CASSPRTGNRVLTF.